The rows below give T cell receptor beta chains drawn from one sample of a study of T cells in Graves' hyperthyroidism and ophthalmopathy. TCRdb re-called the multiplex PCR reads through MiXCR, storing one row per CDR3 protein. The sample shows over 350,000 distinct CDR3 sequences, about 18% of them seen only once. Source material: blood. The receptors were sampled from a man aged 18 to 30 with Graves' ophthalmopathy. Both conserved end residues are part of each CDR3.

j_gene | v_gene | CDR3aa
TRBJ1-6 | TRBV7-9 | CAGSRQGDSPLHF
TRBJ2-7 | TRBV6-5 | CASSYPTDRGWEQYF
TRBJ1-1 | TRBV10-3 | CAISETGETEAFF
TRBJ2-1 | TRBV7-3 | CASSSQGAYNEQLF
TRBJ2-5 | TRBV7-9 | CASSGSLETQYF
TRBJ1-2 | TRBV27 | CASSLNSRGSGYGYTF
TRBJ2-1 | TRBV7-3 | CASSHGGAYNEQFF
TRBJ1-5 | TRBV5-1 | CASSPGGTGGQPQHF
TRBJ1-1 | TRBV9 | CASSGRAQNTEAFF
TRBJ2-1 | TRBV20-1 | CSALAGVTYNEQFF
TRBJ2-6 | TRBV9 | CASSVGGSGANVLTF
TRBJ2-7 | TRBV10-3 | CAISDLGISYEQYF
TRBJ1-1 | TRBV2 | CASSPRRGSMSTEAFF
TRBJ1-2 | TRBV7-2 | CASSLVAGSYGYTF
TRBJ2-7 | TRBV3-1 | CASSYAYEQYF
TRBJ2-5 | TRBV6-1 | CASRNAGAETQYF
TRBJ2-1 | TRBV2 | CASREGTDNEQFF
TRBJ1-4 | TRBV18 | CASSPRQGTNEKLFF
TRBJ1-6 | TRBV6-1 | CASSPQGPANSPLHF
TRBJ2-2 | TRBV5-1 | CASSGGGLDTGELFF
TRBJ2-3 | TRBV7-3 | CASSSRGGASTDTQYF
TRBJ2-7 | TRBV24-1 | CATSEGFEQYF
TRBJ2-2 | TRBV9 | CASSVPASGGPSAGELFF
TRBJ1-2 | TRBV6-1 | CASRARVLPGYGYTF
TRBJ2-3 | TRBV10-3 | CATDPGLAGGSTDTQYF
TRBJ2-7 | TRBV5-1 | CASSRGTGGPGGPGTEQYF
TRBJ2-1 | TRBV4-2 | CASSQDETSGSEQFF
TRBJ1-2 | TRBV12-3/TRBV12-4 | CASSQGPAWFGYTF
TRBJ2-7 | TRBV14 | CASSQEIEPYEQYF
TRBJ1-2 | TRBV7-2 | CASSLESTYGYTF
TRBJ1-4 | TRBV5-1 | CASSLGQLNEKLLF
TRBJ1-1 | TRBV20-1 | CSAPTGPGTEAFF